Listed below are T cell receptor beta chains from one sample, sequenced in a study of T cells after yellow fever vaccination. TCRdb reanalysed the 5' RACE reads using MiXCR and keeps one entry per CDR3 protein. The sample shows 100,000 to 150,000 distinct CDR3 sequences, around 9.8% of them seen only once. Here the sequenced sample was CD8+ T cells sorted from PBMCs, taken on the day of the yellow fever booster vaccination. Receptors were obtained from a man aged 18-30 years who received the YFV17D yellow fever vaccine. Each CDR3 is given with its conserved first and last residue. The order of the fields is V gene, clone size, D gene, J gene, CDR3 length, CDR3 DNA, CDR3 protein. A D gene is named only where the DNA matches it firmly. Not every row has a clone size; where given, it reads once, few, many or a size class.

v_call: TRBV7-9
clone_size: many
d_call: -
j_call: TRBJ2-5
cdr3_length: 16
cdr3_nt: TGTGCCAGCAGAGAAACTATTACAGGGATCCAAGAGACCCAGTACTTC
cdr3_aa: CASRETITGIQETQYF

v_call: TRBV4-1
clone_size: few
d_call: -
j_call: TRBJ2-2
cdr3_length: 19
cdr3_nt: TGCGCCAGCAGCCAATCAGGTTTCCGTACCATCTTGGTCACCGGGGAGCTGTTTTTT
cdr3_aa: CASSQSGFRTILVTGELFF

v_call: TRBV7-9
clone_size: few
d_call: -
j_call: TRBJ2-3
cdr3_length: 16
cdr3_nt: TGTGCCAGCAGCTTATTCTTCGGGGGAAGGACAGATACGCAGTATTTT
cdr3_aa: CASSLFFGGRTDTQYF

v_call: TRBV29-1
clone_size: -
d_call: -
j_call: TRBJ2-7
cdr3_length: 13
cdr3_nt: TGCAGCGTCCGGACACGGAACGTGTACGAGCAGTACTTC
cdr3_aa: CSVRTRNVYEQYF

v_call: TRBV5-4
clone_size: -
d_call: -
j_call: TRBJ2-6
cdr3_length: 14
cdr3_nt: TGTGCCAGCAGATATGGACCTGGGGCCAACGTCCTGACTTTC
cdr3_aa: CASRYGPGANVLTF

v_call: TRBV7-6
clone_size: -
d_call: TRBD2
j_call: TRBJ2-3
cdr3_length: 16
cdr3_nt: TGTGCCAGCGCTTGGGCTAGCGGGGGGGTCACAGATACGCAGTATTTT
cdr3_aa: CASAWASGGVTDTQYF

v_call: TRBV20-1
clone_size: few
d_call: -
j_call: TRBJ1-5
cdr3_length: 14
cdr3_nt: TGCAGTGCTAGAGGCTTGGACGGAGTAATACCCCAGCATTTT
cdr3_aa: CSARGLDGVIPQHF

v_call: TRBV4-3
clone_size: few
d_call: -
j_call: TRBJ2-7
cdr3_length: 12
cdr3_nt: TGCGCCAGCAGCCAAGGGGCGGACGAGCAGTACTTC
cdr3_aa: CASSQGADEQYF

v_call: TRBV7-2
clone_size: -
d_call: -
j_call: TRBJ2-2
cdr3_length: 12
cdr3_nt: TGTGCCATCCGGTTGCCCACCGGGGAGCTGTTTTTT
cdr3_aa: CAIRLPTGELFF

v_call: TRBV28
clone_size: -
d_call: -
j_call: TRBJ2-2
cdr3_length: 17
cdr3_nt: TGTGCCAGCGCCGCCGCGGGGTTTGGATTGTCAGCCGGGGAGCTGTTTTTT
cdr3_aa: CASAAAGFGLSAGELFF

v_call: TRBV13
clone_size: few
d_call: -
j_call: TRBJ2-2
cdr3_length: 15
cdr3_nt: TGTGCCAGCAGCTTAGGGCAACCGAACACCGGGGAGCTGTTTTTT
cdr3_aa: CASSLGQPNTGELFF

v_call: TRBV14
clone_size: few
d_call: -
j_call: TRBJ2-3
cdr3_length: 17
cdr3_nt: TGTGCCAGCAGCCAAGATAGGGCGGGGCGCCGCACAGATACGCAGTATTTT
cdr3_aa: CASSQDRAGRRTDTQYF

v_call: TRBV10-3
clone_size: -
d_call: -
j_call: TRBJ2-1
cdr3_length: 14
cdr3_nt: TGTGCCATCAGTGACGGGAGCTCCTACAATGAGCAGTTCTTC
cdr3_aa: CAISDGSSYNEQFF

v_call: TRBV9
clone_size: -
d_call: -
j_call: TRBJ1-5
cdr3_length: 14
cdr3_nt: TGTGCCAGCAGCGTAGGCGAAGGGCCTCGGCCCCAGCATTTT
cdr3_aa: CASSVGEGPRPQHF

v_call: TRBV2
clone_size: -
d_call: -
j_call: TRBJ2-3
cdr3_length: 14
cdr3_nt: TGTGCCATGCGGGGTAGGGTAAGCACAGATACGCAGTATTTT
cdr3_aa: CAMRGRVSTDTQYF

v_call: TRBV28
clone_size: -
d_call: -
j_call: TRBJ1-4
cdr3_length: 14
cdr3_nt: TGTGCCAGCAGTCATCCCGGGACCTCTGAAAAACTGTTTTTT
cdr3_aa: CASSHPGTSEKLFF

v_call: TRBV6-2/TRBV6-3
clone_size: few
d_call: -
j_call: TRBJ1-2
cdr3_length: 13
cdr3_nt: TGTGCCAGCACCAAGGAGAGCGGGTATGGCTACACCTTC
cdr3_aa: CASTKESGYGYTF

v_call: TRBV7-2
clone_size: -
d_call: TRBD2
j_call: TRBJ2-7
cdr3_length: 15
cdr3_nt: TGTGCCAGCAGCCCGAGGGGAGGGAAGGTATACGAGCAGTACTTC
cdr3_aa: CASSPRGGKVYEQYF

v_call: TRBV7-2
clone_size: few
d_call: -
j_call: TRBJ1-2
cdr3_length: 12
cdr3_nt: TGTGCCAGCAGCTTAGGATCCTGGGGCTACACCTTC
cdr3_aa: CASSLGSWGYTF

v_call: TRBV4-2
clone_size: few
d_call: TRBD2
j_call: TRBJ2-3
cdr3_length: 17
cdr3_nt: TGTGCCAGCAGCCAAGATCTAGCGGGGGGGAGCACAGATACGCAGTATTTT
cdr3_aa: CASSQDLAGGSTDTQYF

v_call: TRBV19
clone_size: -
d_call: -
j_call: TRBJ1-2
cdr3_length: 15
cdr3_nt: TGTGCCAGTAGTGAGGACTTTGATAGACCTTATGGCTACACCTTC
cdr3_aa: CASSEDFDRPYGYTF

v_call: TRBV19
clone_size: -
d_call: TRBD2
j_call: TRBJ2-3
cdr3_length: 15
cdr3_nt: TGTGCCAGTAGGCTTCTAGCGGGGACCACAGATACGCAGTATTTT
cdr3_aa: CASRLLAGTTDTQYF

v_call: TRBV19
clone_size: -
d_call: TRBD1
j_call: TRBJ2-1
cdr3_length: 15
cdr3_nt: TGTGCCAGTAGCATGGACAGGGGTTGGGACAATGAGCAGTTCTTC
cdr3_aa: CASSMDRGWDNEQFF

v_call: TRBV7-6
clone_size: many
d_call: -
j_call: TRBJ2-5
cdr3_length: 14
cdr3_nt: TGTGCCAGCAGCCCCGTGGAAGGCCAAGAGACCCAGTACTTC
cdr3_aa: CASSPVEGQETQYF

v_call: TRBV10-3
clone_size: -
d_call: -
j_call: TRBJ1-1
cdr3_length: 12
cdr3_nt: TGTGCCATCAGTGATACGGGCCCTGAAGCTTTCTTT
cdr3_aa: CAISDTGPEAFF

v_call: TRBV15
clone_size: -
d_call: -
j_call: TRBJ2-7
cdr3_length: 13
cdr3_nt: TGTGCCACCAGAGACAGGAGAACCTACGAGCAGTACTTC
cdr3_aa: CATRDRRTYEQYF

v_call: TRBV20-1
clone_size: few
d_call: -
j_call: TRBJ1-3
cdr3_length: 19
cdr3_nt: TGCAGTGCTAGAGATTCGGACAGCCCCACGCTCGGGTTTGGAAACACCATATATTTT
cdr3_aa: CSARDSDSPTLGFGNTIYF

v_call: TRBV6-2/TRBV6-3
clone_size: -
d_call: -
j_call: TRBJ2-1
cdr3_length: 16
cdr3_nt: TGTGCCAGCAGTTATGGGGGGGCCACGGTTCTCAATGAGCAGTTCTTC
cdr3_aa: CASSYGGATVLNEQFF

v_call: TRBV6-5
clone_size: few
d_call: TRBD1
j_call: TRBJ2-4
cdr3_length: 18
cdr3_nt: TGTGCCAATGCCCCGGGACAGGGAGGGGGTCTAGCCAAAAACATTCAGTACTTC
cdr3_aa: CANAPGQGGGLAKNIQYF

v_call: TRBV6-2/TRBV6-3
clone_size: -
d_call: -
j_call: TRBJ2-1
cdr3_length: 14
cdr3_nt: TGTGCCAGCAGTTACACTCCCGAGGGCAGTGAGCAGTTCTTC
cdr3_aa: CASSYTPEGSEQFF

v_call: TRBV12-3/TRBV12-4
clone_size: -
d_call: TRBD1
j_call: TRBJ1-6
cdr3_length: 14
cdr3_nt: TGTGCCAGCAGTTCCACAGGGGGCCGATCACCCCTCCACTTT
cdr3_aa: CASSSTGGRSPLHF

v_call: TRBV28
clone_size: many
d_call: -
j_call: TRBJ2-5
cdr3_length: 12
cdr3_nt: TGTGCCAGCAGTCCGAGCGGACCACACCAGTACTTC
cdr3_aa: CASSPSGPHQYF

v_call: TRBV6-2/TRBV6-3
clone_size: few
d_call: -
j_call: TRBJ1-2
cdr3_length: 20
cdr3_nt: TGTGCCAGCAGTTACTTACCGATAACGAAGTACAGGCCACGAGGGTATGGCTACACCTTC
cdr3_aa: CASSYLPITKYRPRGYGYTF

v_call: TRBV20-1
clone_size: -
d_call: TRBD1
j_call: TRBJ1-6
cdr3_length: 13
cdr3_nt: TGCAGTGCTACAGGGGGGAGTTTTTCACCCCTCCACTTT
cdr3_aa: CSATGGSFSPLHF

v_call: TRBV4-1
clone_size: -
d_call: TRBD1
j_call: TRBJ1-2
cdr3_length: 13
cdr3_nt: TGCGCCAGCAGACCCCAGGGGGACTATGGCTACACCTTC
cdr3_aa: CASRPQGDYGYTF

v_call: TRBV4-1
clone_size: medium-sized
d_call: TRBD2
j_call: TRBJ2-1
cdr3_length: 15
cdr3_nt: TGCGCCAGCAGCCAAGAACGCGGGGGGTATGATGAGCAGTTCTTC
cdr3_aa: CASSQERGGYDEQFF

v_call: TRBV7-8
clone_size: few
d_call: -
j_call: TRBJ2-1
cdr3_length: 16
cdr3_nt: TGTGCCAGCAGCTTATTGGTACAGGGTCGGGGCAATGAGCAGTTCTTC
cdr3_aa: CASSLLVQGRGNEQFF

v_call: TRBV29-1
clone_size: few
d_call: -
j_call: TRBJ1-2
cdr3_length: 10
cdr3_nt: TGCAGCGTATATAAGGGTGGCTACACCTTC
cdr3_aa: CSVYKGGYTF

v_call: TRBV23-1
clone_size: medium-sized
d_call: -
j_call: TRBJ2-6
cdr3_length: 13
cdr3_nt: TGCGCCAGCAGACAGGGTGGGGCCAACGTCCTGACTTTC
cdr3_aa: CASRQGGANVLTF

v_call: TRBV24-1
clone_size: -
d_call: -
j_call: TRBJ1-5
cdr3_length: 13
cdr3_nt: TGTGCCACCAGTGATCAGGGCTATCAGCCCCAGCATTTT
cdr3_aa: CATSDQGYQPQHF

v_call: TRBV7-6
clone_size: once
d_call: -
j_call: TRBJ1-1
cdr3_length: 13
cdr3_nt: TGTGCCAGCAGCTTAGGAGTTTCATATGAAGCTTTCTTT
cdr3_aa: CASSLGVSYEAFF

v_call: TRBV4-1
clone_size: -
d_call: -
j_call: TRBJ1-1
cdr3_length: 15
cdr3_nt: TGCGCCAGCAGCCATCCGAAGGCTGACCACACTGAAGCTTTCTTT
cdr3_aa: CASSHPKADHTEAFF

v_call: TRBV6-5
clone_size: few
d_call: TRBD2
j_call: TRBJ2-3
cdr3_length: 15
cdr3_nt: TGTGCCAGCAGTCAACTAGCGGGGATCACAGATACGCAGTATTTT
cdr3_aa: CASSQLAGITDTQYF

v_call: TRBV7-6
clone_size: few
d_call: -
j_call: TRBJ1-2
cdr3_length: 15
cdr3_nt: TGTGCCAGCAGCTTCGACCCGGGGTCTCTCTATGGCTACACCTTC
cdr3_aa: CASSFDPGSLYGYTF

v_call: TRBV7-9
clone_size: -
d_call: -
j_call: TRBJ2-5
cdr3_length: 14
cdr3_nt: TGTGCCAGCAGCCGCGAGGGGCTCCAAGAGACCCAGTACTTC
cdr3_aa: CASSREGLQETQYF

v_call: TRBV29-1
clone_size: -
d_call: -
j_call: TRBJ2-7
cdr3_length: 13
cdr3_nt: TGCAGCGTCGTACCCGGGGGAACCTACGAGCAGTACTTC
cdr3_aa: CSVVPGGTYEQYF

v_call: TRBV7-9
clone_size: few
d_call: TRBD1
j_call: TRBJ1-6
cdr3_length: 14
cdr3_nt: TGTGCCAGCAGTTTCGCAGGGGGCAGTTCACCCCTCCACTTT
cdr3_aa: CASSFAGGSSPLHF

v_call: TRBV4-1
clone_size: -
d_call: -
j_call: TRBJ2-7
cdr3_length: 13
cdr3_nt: TGCGCCAGCAGCCAAGCCGGCGCTTACGAGCAGTACTTC
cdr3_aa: CASSQAGAYEQYF